Below, one T cell receptor beta chain is given with its context. Study processing details: Amplification from reference gene primers served as the basis for estimated nucleated cell counts. Method: immunoSEQ multiplex PCR; TCRdb's copy keeps in-frame clones and lacks some. V and J calls and clone size come straight from that table; D and trimming were deduced from the DNA. Of some 80,000 clones detected, about 88% appear once; the ten largest clones hold approximately 11%. This entry is derived from a study of blood T cell repertoires in COVID-19. At the level of the study: COVID-19 samples collected from the United States, Italy and Spain covered acute and convalescent phases. Nucleic acid was either cDNA or gDNA, and it came from T cells, B-cell-depleted T cells, or PBMCs.

The CDR3 has 14 amino acids. V was clipped by 7 bases and J by 8 bases, with 18 bases between them. Germline values: CDR1 MNHEY, CDR2 SVGAGI. Seattle enrolled patients during active infection and tracked them longitudinally. Sample: peripheral blood. The chain carries TRBV6-5 and TRBJ2-1, with D possibly being TRBD1 (5 bases). This clonotype was obtained from a man in his sixties with COVID-19, enrolled during active disease. This chain's CDR3 is CASMPDTPPHEQFF. CDR3 nucleotide sequence: TGTGCCAGCATGCCGGACACCCCACCCCATGAGCAGTTCTTC.